These 2 T cell receptor beta chains came from one sample sequenced in a study of CD8+CD57+ T cells in acquired aplastic anemia. Patients selected for sequencing had displayed CD8+CD57+ cell expansion by flow cytometry. For CDR3 and TCR beta VDJ profiling, genomic DNA was the template used. One entry per CDR3 protein results from TCRdb running MiXCR on the reads. The sample yields 170,000 or so distinct CDR3 sequences, around 48% seen once. Sequenced material: sorted CD4+, CD8+, or CD8+CD57+ T cells (not recorded which) from PBMCs. All receptors come from a human donor with aplastic anemia.

This clonotype came up many times. DNA of the CDR3: TGTGCCAGCAGCCCCCCCGGGTTTGCGGGACGAGAGACCCAGTACTTC. Translating gives CASSPPGFAGRETQYF. This rearrangement joins TRBV7-6 to TRBJ2-5, with D perhaps matching TRBD2 (6 bases). Per germline, CDR1 SGHVS and CDR2 FNYEAQ. Trimming left V 5 bases short and J 4 bases short, with 20 bases between. CDR3 length: 16 residues.

This clonotype was recorded at least ten times. This sequence joins TRBV7-9 and TRBJ2-3, with no clear D. Between the trimmed V and J ends, which lost 5 bases and 2 bases, there was a span of 5 bases. Germline assignment: CDR1 SEHNR and CDR2 FQNEAQ (reference sequence). The CDR3 loop spans 12 amino acids. The CDR3 region has the DNA TGTGCCAGCAGCCTCTACACAGATACGCAGTATTTT. Translating it yields CASSLYTDTQYF.